Described below is a single T cell receptor (beta chain) sequence and its context. Its specificity is not known. A second PCR, run for roughly 7 to 11 cycles, used a sample-barcoded 5' primer plus a J-beta primer mix. Each CDR3 protein is one row after TCRdb ran MiXCR on the 5' RACE reads. The sample comprises fewer than 950,000 distinct CDR3 sequences, about 37% of which are singletons, and 10% to 15% rests with the top ten. CDR1 is LGHNA and CDR2 is YSLEER in the germline V gene. The CDR3 sequence is 17 residues long. After removal of 2 bases from V and 6 bases from J, the junction contained 9 bases not matched to a gene. The data are from a study of blood T cells in healthy people across ages. Whole-study results and caveats: Diversity of TCR beta per million T cells declined in a roughly linear way with age. Estimated diversity that came from one million T cells was considered an underestimate.

The chain links TRBV4-3 to TRBJ1-5; 11 bases align to TRBD1. Sequencing input: blood. This clonotype was sampled from a young man in good health. CDR3 nucleotide sequence: TGCGCCAGCAGCCAATCCCTGGTGGGACAGGGGGGTCAGCCCCAGCATTTT. Its protein product is CASSQSLVGQGGQPQHF.